These 22 T cell receptor beta chains were all obtained from the same sample, sequenced in a study of shared clonotypes between healthy human individuals. Terminally differentiated effector memory CD45RA+ cells were excluded from the naive CD8 cells, which were CD45RO-negative and positively selected for CCR7. Clones were sequenced by immunoSEQ multiplex PCR, and TCRdb holds only the in-frame ones, with some missing. The table includes a few million clones, over 85% detected once. Specimen: naive CD8+ T cells from PBMCs. These receptors were collected from a man between 18 and 29 years old in good health. Some clones in this sample may be carry-over from other donors' samples.

This chain uses TRBV30 with TRBJ2-2, with TRBD1 as a possible D gene (5 bases). Looked up from germline, CDR1 is GTSNPN and CDR2 is SVGIG (reference sequence). The CDR3 extends over 13 amino acids. The CDR3 coding sequence is TGTGCGGTAAGGGGCACGAACACCGGGGAGCTGTTTTTT. Its translation: CAVRGTNTGELFF. Full variable domain (rest looked up from reference TRBV30 and TRBJ2-2): SQTIHQWPATLVQPVGSPLSLECTVEGTSNPNLYWYRQAAGRGLQLLFYSVGIGQISSEVPQNLSASRPQDRQFILSSKKLLLSDSGFYLCAVRGTNTGELFFGEGSRLTVL.

The chain is built from TRBV4-1 and TRBJ1-4, with D possibly being TRBD1 (6 bases). Germline CDR1 and CDR2: MGHRA and YSYEKL. The CDR3 extends over 15 amino acids. With 4 bases removed from V and 6 bases from J, the gap between germline ends came to 15 bases. The CDR3 region has the DNA TGCGCCAGCAGCCCAAAGGGGGGGGTTGATGAAAAACTGTTTTTT. Its translation is CASSPKGGVDEKLFF.

The rearrangement uses TRBV14 and TRBJ2-1; weak D call: TRBD2 (5 bases). Trimming took off 0 bases at V and 2 bases at J, with 23 bases between the two ends. The CDR3 spans 20 residues. In germline, CDR1 is SGHDN, CDR2 FVKESK. CDR3 amino acids: CASSQDWASPSTTPYNEQFF. CDR3 DNA: TGTGCCAGCAGCCAAGACTGGGCTAGCCCTAGCACGACACCCTACAATGAGCAGTTCTTC.

The sample holds one count of this clone. Different DNA sequences within this sample yield the same CDR3. The chain employs TRBV6-5 and TRBJ1-1, with D unresolved. The V gene lost 8 bases and the J gene lost 2 bases, with 9 bases spanning the gap. This CDR3 has 12 residues. CDR1 is MNHEY, CDR2 SVGAGI, per germline. This chain's CDR3 is CASRVGNTEAFF. DNA of the CDR3: TGTGCCAGCCGGGTGGGAAACACTGAAGCTTTCTTT.

The CDR3 bases are TGTGCCAGCAGCTTGTTAAGATTAACCCCCGGGGAGCTGTTTTTT. As protein: CASSLLRLTPGELFF. The V and J genes are TRBV5-8 and TRBJ2-2; D is unresolved. The V gene's germline CDR1 is SGHTS and CDR2 YDEGEE. The CDR3 is 15 residues long. Trimming left V 1 base short and J 6 bases short, with 13 bases between.

The gene calls are TRBV9 and TRBJ1-1; D gene unclear. The V end lost 3 bases, the J end lost 0 bases, and 9 bases lay between the germline ends. Per the germline V gene, CDR1 is SGDLS and CDR2 is YYNGEE. There are 14 residues in the CDR3. This CDR3 reads CASSEGNVNTEAFF. CDR3 DNA: TGTGCCAGCAGCGAAGGTAACGTGAACACTGAAGCTTTCTTT.

Details on this clone: This specimen includes other DNA sequences encoding the same CDR3. The V call is TRBV25-1, the J call TRBJ2-5, with a weak D call TRBD1 (6 bases). Germline V lookup: CDR1 MGHDK, CDR2 SYGVNS. The CDR3 contains 14 residues. Trimming stripped 3 bases from V and 1 base from J, with 9 bases between. The CDR3 DNA reads TGTGCCAGCAGTGAGTACAGGGCCCAAGAGACCCAGTACTTC. Amino acids: CASSEYRAQETQYF.

The chain recombines TRBV6-5 with TRBJ1-1, with D uncertain. Trimming took 0 bases from V and 0 from J, leaving 8 bases between them. The germline V gene has CDR1 MNHEY and CDR2 SVGAGI. This CDR3 contains 15 residues. The CDR3 reads CASSYSRPVNTEAFF. In DNA, the CDR3 is TGTGCCAGCAGTTACTCGAGGCCGGTGAACACTGAAGCTTTCTTT.

The CDR3 DNA reads as TGCGCCAGCAGCTTAGGGGTAGTGGTGAACACTGAAGCTTTCTTT. It is translated as CASSLGVVVNTEAFF. This chain joins TRBV5-1 and TRBJ1-1; a weak D match, TRBD1 (5 bases). The length of the CDR3 is 15 residues. Germline V gene lookup returns CDR1 SGHRS and CDR2 YFSETQ. V was clipped by 2 bases and J by 0 bases, with 11 bases between them.

The chain is built from TRBV7-9 and TRBJ2-5, with TRBD2 as a possible D gene (7 bases). V lost 5 bases and J 5 bases, leaving 18 bases between the germline ends. This CDR3 has 15 residues. CDR1 is SEHNR and CDR2 is FQNEAQ in the germline V gene (reference sequence). The CDR3 loop is CASSPKGGAGETQYF. CDR3 sequence (DNA): TGTGCCAGCAGCCCGAAGGGGGGGGCAGGCGAGACCCAGTACTTC. Full variable domain (missing parts from reference TRBV7-9 and TRBJ2-5): DTGVSQNPRHKITKRGQNVTFRCDPISEHNRLYWYRQTLGQGPEFLTYFQNEAQLEKSRLLSDRFSAERPKGSFSTLEIQRTEQGDSAMYLCASSPKGGAGETQYFGPGTRLLVL.

The chain carries TRBV7-2 and TRBJ2-7; the D is unclear. Germline lookup yields CDR1 SGHTA and CDR2 FQGNSA. The CDR3 is made up of 15 amino acids. V lost 4 bases, J lost 4 bases, and 17 bases lay in between. This CDR3 reads CASSWLRTAAYEQYF. In DNA form, the CDR3 reads TGTGCCAGCAGCTGGCTGCGGACGGCAGCTTACGAGCAGTACTTC.

This sequence joins TRBV15 and TRBJ1-5; D remains ambiguous. This CDR3 contains 15 residues. Trimming left V 4 bases short and J 4 bases short, with 14 bases between. Germline CDR1 LNHNV, CDR2 YYDKDF (reference sequence). The CDR3 DNA sequence: TGTGCCACCAGCAATCGCCGCCAGCCAAATCAGCCCCAGCATTTT. This sequence encodes CATSNRRQPNQPQHF.

Regarding this clone: Other nucleotide sequences in the sample specify the same CDR3. The chain recombines TRBV9 with TRBJ1-1; D gene unclear. CDR1 is SGDLS and CDR2 is YYNGEE in the germline V gene. The CDR3 totals 13 residues. The V end lost 2 bases, the J end lost 2 bases, and 7 bases lay between the germline ends. CDR3 bases: TGTGCCAGCAGCGTTACCGCCAACACTGAAGCTTTCTTT. This sequence encodes CASSVTANTEAFF.

The chain uses TRBV21-1 and TRBJ2-5; TRBD1 is the table's D call, not checked against the DNA. TRBV21-1 is a documented pseudogene. The CDR3 totals 14 residues. The CDR3 region is CASSKLQIQETQYF. The CDR3, as DNA: TGTGCCAGCAGCAAACTACAGATCCAAGAGACCCAGTACTTC.

The chain has TRBV4-1 and TRBJ2-7; possibly TRBD1 for D (6 bases). This CDR3 has 15 residues. Germline CDR1 and CDR2: MGHRA and YSYEKL. The germline V and J ends were trimmed by 2 bases and 3 bases, with 14 bases remaining between them. The CDR3 coding sequence is TGCGCCAGCAGCCAATGGACAGCAGTATTCTACGAGCAGTACTTC. Translating gives CASSQWTAVFYEQYF.

The chain has TRBV5-1 and TRBJ2-3; a weak D match, TRBD1 (6 bases). Germline CDR1 SGHRS, CDR2 YFSETQ. CDR3 length equals 14 residues. Trimming removed 4 bases from V and 4 bases from J, with 13 bases in between. DNA of the CDR3: TGCGCCAGCAGCCCTACTGGGGGCCCAGATACGCAGTATTTT. Its translation is CASSPTGGPDTQYF.

This chain uses TRBV5-1 with TRBJ2-1; no definite D call. There are 14 residues in the CDR3. Germline assignment: CDR1 SGHRS and CDR2 YFSETQ. V was clipped by 9 bases and J by 9 bases, with 22 bases between them. DNA of the CDR3: TGCGCCATACATCGAACCATTCGCCCCGTTGAGCAGTTCTTC. Translated, it gives CAIHRTIRPVEQFF.

V gene TRBV28 combines with J gene TRBJ1-1; 8 positions match TRBD1. The J segment lost 2 bases and the V segment lost 7 bases, leaving 6 bases of the junction unmatched. The germline V gene has CDR1 MDHEN and CDR2 SYDVKM. The CDR3 spans 14 residues. The CDR3, as DNA: TGTGCCAGCACCGAGACAGGGGAAAACACTGAAGCTTTCTTT. Its protein is CASTETGENTEAFF.

A note on this clone: The sample contains more than one DNA sequence encoding this CDR3. The chain combines TRBV29-1 with TRBJ2-7, with D possibly being TRBD1 or TRBD2 (6 bases each). This CDR3 comprises 13 residues. Germline loops: CDR1 SQVTM, CDR2 ANQGSEA. V was shortened by 4 bases and J by 0 bases, with 10 bases between the two germline ends. For the CDR3, the DNA is TGCAGCGTTGTGGGGGGCTCCTCCTACGAGCAGTACTTC. This codes for CSVVGGSSYEQYF.

The chain employs TRBV6-5 and TRBJ2-7, with 10 bases fitting TRBD2. The germline CDR1 and CDR2 sequences are MNHEY and SVGAGI. After removal of 6 bases from V and 2 bases from J, the junction contained 7 bases not matched to a gene. This CDR3 region has 15 residues. The CDR3 DNA sequence: TGTGCCAGCAGGTCCGGGACTAGCGTACCCTACGAGCAGTACTTC. Amino acid sequence: CASRSGTSVPYEQYF.

The V and J genes are TRBV27 and TRBJ2-7; tentative D call: TRBD1 (6 bases). This CDR3 spans 16 amino acids. Germline CDR1 is MNHEY and CDR2 is SMNVEV (reference sequence). Trimming removed 6 bases from V and 3 bases from J, with 21 bases in between. CDR3 sequence reads: CASSLTGTGKFYEQYF. DNA of the CDR3: TGTGCCAGCAGCCTGACAGGCACGGGAAAATTCTACGAGCAGTACTTC.

This clone showed up just once. This chain joins TRBV11-1 and TRBJ2-7, with 14 bases matching TRBD2. Germline CDR1 is SGHAT and CDR2 is FQDESV (reference sequence). The J segment lost 6 bases and the V segment lost 0 bases, leaving 4 bases of the junction unmatched. This CDR3 has 16 residues. CDR3: CASSLAQGLAGAEQYF. CDR3 DNA: TGTGCCAGCAGCTTAGCGCAGGGACTAGCGGGAGCCGAGCAGTACTTC.